The 26 T cell receptor beta chains given below trace back to one sample, sequenced in a study of blood T cell repertoires in COVID-19. Method: immunoSEQ multiplex PCR; TCRdb's copy keeps in-frame clones and lacks some. The profile shows approximately 330,000 clones, 80% to 90% of them singletons. Source material: PBMCs or T cells enriched from blood (not recorded which). Every receptor here comes from a woman between 40 and 50 years old with acute COVID-19.

The chain joins TRBV19 to TRBJ2-1; the match to TRBD2 covers 9 bases. From germline, CDR1 is LNHDA and CDR2 SQIVND (reference sequence). V was pared by 9 bases and J by 2 bases, with 5 bases of the junction left unmatched. The CDR3 loop spans 14 amino acids. CDR3 DNA sequence: TGTGCCAGCACGCGGGAGGGAACCTACAATGAGCAGTTCTTC. Its translation is CASTREGTYNEQFF.

The chain joins TRBV24-1 to TRBJ1-1, with 10 nucleotides matching TRBD1. Germline CDR1 and CDR2: KGHDR and SFDVKD. The V and J ends lost 6 bases and 3 bases, in that order; junction bases with no gene match: 6. This CDR3 has 15 residues. DNA of the CDR3: TGTGCCACCAGTAGCCGGGGGACAGGGGACACTGAAGCTTTCTTT. Residues: CATSSRGTGDTEAFF.

The V call is TRBV4-2, the J call TRBJ1-4, with TRBD1 matching over 8 bases. Germline V gives CDR1 LGHNA, CDR2 YNFKEQ. V dropped 4 bases and J dropped 7; count of bases not matched to a gene: 14. The length of the CDR3 is 17 residues. CDR3 nucleotide sequence: TGTGCCAGCAGCCCGCTCCCATCGACAGGGGTCGGTGAAAAACTGTTTTTT. Protein sequence: CASSPLPSTGVGEKLFF.

This rearrangement joins TRBV7-9 to TRBJ1-4; TRBD1 aligns across 9 bases. The V and J ends lost 2 bases and 8 bases, in that order; junction bases with no gene match: 3. From germline, CDR1 is SEHNR and CDR2 FQNEAQ (reference sequence). The CDR3 is 14 amino acids. DNA for the CDR3: TGTGCCAGCAGCTTAACAGGGGGCCGGGAAAAACTGTTTTTT. It specifies CASSLTGGREKLFF. Combining the CDR3 with reference TRBV7-9 and TRBJ1-4 gives the whole variable domain DTGVSQNPRHKITKRGQNVTFRCDPISEHNRLYWYRQTLGQGPEFLTYFQNEAQLEKSRLLSDRFSAERPKGSFSTLEIQRTEQGDSAMYLCASSLTGGREKLFFGSGTQLSVL.

This rearrangement joins TRBV25-1 to TRBJ1-4, with a possible D match to TRBD1 (6 bases). Germline lookup yields CDR1 MGHDK and CDR2 SYGVNS. V gave up 3 bases and J gave up 0 bases, with 14 bases separating them. CDR3 length: 17 residues. Here the CDR3 reads CASSDQDRGTTNEKLFF. The CDR3 DNA reads TGTGCCAGCAGTGACCAGGACAGAGGGACAACTAATGAAAAACTGTTTTTT. The full variable domain, its missing parts supplied by reference TRBV25-1 and TRBJ1-4, is EADIYQTPRYLVIGTGKKITLECSQTMGHDKMYWYQQDPGMELHLIHYSYGVNSTEKGDLSSESTVSRIRTEHFPLTLESARPSHTSQYLCASSDQDRGTTNEKLFFGSGTQLSVL.

This sequence joins TRBV19 and TRBJ2-5, with D perhaps matching TRBD1 (6 bases). CDR1 LNHDA and CDR2 SQIVND come from the germline V gene (reference sequence). V lost 0 bases and J 5 bases, leaving 13 bases between the germline ends. CDR3 size: 15 residues. CDR3 sequence: CASSIEGAHKETQYF. The CDR3 DNA is TGTGCCAGTAGTATAGAGGGGGCGCACAAGGAGACCCAGTACTTC.

This chain uses TRBV28 with TRBJ1-3; D gene uncertain. Germline V gives CDR1 MDHEN, CDR2 SYDVKM. With 3 bases removed from V and 0 bases from J, the gap between germline ends came to 12 bases. The CDR3 loop spans 16 amino acids. The CDR3 region is CASSLYSLISGNTIYF. In DNA, the CDR3 is TGTGCCAGCAGTTTGTACAGCTTAATCTCTGGAAACACCATATATTTT. Variable domain in full (rest from reference TRBV28 and TRBJ1-3): DVKVTQSSRYLVKRTGEKVFLECVQDMDHENMFWYRQDPGLGLRLIYFSYDVKMKEKGDIPEGYSVSREKKERFSLILESASTNQTSMYLCASSLYSLISGNTIYFGEGSWLTVV.

The chain links TRBV5-4 to TRBJ2-1; TRBD2 might be the D (6 bases). Deletions cut 4 bases from V and 3 bases from J, with 14 bases between. The CDR3 extends over 15 amino acids. The germline V gene encodes CDR1 SGHNT and CDR2 YYREEE (reference sequence). The CDR3 nucleotides read TGTGCCAGCAGCATGGCTTGGGACTTCTACAATGAGCAGTTCTTC. This gives the protein CASSMAWDFYNEQFF.

The V gene is TRBV5-5, the J gene TRBJ1-5, with 7 bases matching TRBD1. Germline CDR1 is SGHKS and CDR2 is YYEKEE (reference sequence). The trim removed 4 bases at V and 1 base at J, leaving 5 bases unmatched. This CDR3 is built from 15 residues. CDR3 DNA: TGTGCCAGCAGCGCATTGACAGGGAGCAATCAGCCCCAGCATTTT. Amino acid sequence: CASSALTGSNQPQHF.

The V call is TRBV19, the J call TRBJ1-1, with 9 nucleotides matching TRBD1. The V gene's germline CDR1 is LNHDA and CDR2 SQIVND (reference sequence). The CDR3 is 15 residues long. With 4 bases clipped from V and 5 bases from J, the junction kept 8 bases outside the gene matches. Here the CDR3 reads CASSTTGGGGTEAFF. In DNA, the CDR3 is TGTGCCAGTAGTACAACAGGGGGCGGAGGGACTGAAGCTTTCTTT.

This clone showed up just once. This chain connects TRBV7-6 to TRBJ1-4, with D possibly TRBD1 on 5 matching bases. Germline V CDR1 and CDR2: SGHVS, FNYEAQ. V was cut by 2 bases and J by 6 bases, with 16 bases left in between. The CDR3 totals 16 residues. The CDR3 loop is CASSLIRGRDDEKLFF. In DNA form, the CDR3 reads TGTGCCAGCAGCTTAATTCGCGGCAGGGATGATGAAAAACTGTTTTTT.

The chain recombines TRBV9 with TRBJ1-4, with 9 bases lining up with TRBD1. CDR3 length: 17 residues. Germline CDR1 is SGDLS and CDR2 is YYNGEE. Trimming cost V 0 bases and J 7 bases; bases outside gene matches: 10. CDR3 protein: CASSVEGQGTLGEKLFF. The CDR3 DNA reads as TGTGCCAGCAGCGTAGAGGGACAGGGAACTTTGGGTGAAAAACTGTTTTTT.

V and J are TRBV27 and TRBJ1-5, with D possibly being TRBD1 (6 bases). The CDR3 is 15 amino acids. With 5 bases removed from V and 5 bases from J, the gap between germline ends came to 16 bases. Germline lookup yields CDR1 MNHEY and CDR2 SMNVEV (reference sequence). CDR3 residues: CASSEQGTPDQPQHF. Written as DNA, the CDR3 is TGTGCCAGCAGTGAACAGGGAACCCCCGATCAGCCCCAGCATTTT.

The chain has TRBV10-3 and TRBJ2-5; weak D call: TRBD1 (5 bases). V was pared by 3 bases and J by 7 bases, with 30 bases between. Germline V gene lookup returns CDR1 ENHRY and CDR2 SYGVKD. The CDR3 consists of 19 residues. The CDR3 DNA follows: TGTGCCATCAGTGAAAGGATCGACAGAAGTGTGTCCTCTCGGAGGACCCAGTACTTC. It is translated as CAISERIDRSVSSRRTQYF.

V is TRBV4-2 and J is TRBJ2-7; D is perhaps TRBD2 (6 bases). CDR3 length: 14 amino acids. CDR1 and CDR2 from the germline V gene are LGHNA and YNFKEQ. Trimming took 4 bases from V and 0 from J, leaving 10 bases between them. Here the CDR3 DNA reads TGTGCCAGCAGCCTCGGGGGTAGCTCCTACGAGCAGTACTTC. Its translation is CASSLGGSSYEQYF.

This sequence joins TRBV28 and TRBJ2-3; 12 positions match TRBD1. Per the germline V gene, CDR1 is MDHEN and CDR2 is SYDVKM. Trimming removed 11 bases from V and 2 bases from J; junction bases left unmatched: 2. The CDR3 contains 13 residues. DNA for the CDR3: TGTGCCGTGGGACAGGGGGCCACAGATACGCAGTATTTT. Protein product: CAVGQGATDTQYF.

V usage is TRBV21-1 and J usage is TRBJ1-1; TRBD1, the table's D call, was not compared with the DNA. TRBV21-1 is an annotated pseudogene. The length of the CDR3 is 10 residues. CDR3 protein: CASSKRGAFF. CDR3 bases: TGTGCCAGCAGCAAAAGGGGAGCTTTCTTT.

The CDR3 DNA follows: TGCGCCAGCAGCCAAGCTACACCGGGGACTAGCGGGAGTCTGGTGAATGAGCAGTTCTTC. Protein: CASSQATPGTSGSLVNEQFF. This chain links TRBV4-3 with TRBJ2-1, with 14 bases fitting TRBD2. The CDR3 has 20 residues. J was trimmed by 7 bases and V by 1 base; bases with no gene match: 15. Germline CDR1 is LGHNA and CDR2 is YSLEER.

The chain employs TRBV28 and TRBJ2-7, with TRBD1 matching over 8 bases. The germline V gene has CDR1 MDHEN and CDR2 SYDVKM. V dropped 6 bases and J dropped 6; count of bases not matched to a gene: 7. The length of the CDR3 is 13 residues. CDR3 nucleotides: TGTGCCAGCAGCCTCTCTACAGGGGGCGAGCAGTACTTC. Its translation is CASSLSTGGEQYF.

Notes on this clone: Other DNA sequences within the sample encode an identical CDR3. The V call is TRBV28, the J call TRBJ2-5; 8 nucleotides match TRBD2. In germline, CDR1 is MDHEN, CDR2 SYDVKM. CDR3 length: 14 amino acids. Trimming took 3 bases from V and 4 from J; bases not matched to a gene: 4. CDR3 protein: CASSLAGGRETQYF. In DNA, the CDR3 is TGTGCCAGCAGTTTGGCGGGGGGAAGAGAGACCCAGTACTTC.

V gene TRBV19 combines with J gene TRBJ2-7; D may be TRBD2 (6 bases). Trimming shortened V by 4 bases and J by 2 bases, and 18 bases separated the two germline ends. Germline V gene sequence: CDR1 LNHDA, CDR2 SQIVND (reference sequence). The length of the CDR3 is 16 residues. CDR3 residues: CASSKARDWETYEQYF. The CDR3 DNA is TGTGCCAGTAGTAAGGCCCGGGACTGGGAAACCTACGAGCAGTACTTC.

This chain links TRBV2 with TRBJ1-4, with 9 positions matching TRBD1. V dropped 7 bases and J dropped 7; count of bases not matched to a gene: 10. The CDR3 extends over 15 amino acids. Germline V gene sequence: CDR1 SNHLY, CDR2 FYNNEI. The DNA for the CDR3 is TGTGCCAGCAAAGACAGGGGGGTTAGTAGTGAAAAACTGTTTTTT. Translating it yields CASKDRGVSSEKLFF.

The chain joins TRBV4-3 to TRBJ2-7; TRBD2 matches 9 bases. Unmatched junction bases numbered 9, after V lost 0 bases and J lost 6 bases. The germline gives CDR1 LGHNA, CDR2 YSLEER. The CDR3 is made up of 16 amino acids. The CDR3 here is CASSQDVAGGPGEQYF. The CDR3 DNA follows: TGCGCCAGCAGCCAAGATGTGGCGGGAGGGCCGGGCGAGCAGTACTTC.

The chain is built from TRBV19 and TRBJ1-5; weak D call: TRBD1 (5 bases). This CDR3 has 15 residues. Germline V gene data show CDR1 as LNHDA and CDR2 as SQIVND (reference sequence). Trimming removed 6 bases from V and 7 bases from J, with 19 bases in between. The CDR3 coding sequence is TGTGCCAGTAGCTCTTGGGACGGGAGTATGCAGCCCCAGCATTTT. Its protein product is CASSSWDGSMQPQHF.

This chain links TRBV12-5 with TRBJ2-3, with D perhaps matching TRBD1 (5 bases). The ends were cut back, 3 bases at V and 0 bases at J, with 10 bases in the middle. The CDR3 sequence is 15 residues long. Germline V gene data show CDR1 as LGHNT and CDR2 as FRNRAP. The DNA of the CDR3 is TGTGCTAGTGGTTTAAGGCCAGGGAGCACAGATACGCAGTATTTT. Its translation: CASGLRPGSTDTQYF.

The V gene is TRBV18, the J gene TRBJ2-7; 11 positions match TRBD1. This CDR3 has 16 amino acids. Germline trimming cut 2 bases from V and 2 bases from J; bases unmatched to any gene: 5. The germline CDR1 and CDR2 sequences are KGHSH and LQKENI. The CDR3 DNA reads TGTGCCAGCTCACCAGGGACAGGGGGGGGACCCTACGAGCAGTACTTC. Residues: CASSPGTGGGPYEQYF.